This T cell receptor beta chain was recovered during a study of molecular identifiers for immune sequencing clone quantification (dated by TCRdb to between 2018 and 2020). For context, the study as a whole: For a replicate experiment, RNA from around 18,000 or 91,000 naive CD8 T cells was divided into five aliquots, and four of the five aliquots were sequenced. The study was a methods study using CD8 T cells to benchmark molecular-identifier clustering-based TCR repertoire sequencing (MIDCIRS) and TCR RNA copy counting.

Overall study results and their limits: Modeling estimated 2.5 to 3.5 recovered TCR RNA copies per cell, compared with about 10 by digital PCR, which implies roughly 30% capture efficiency. Naive libraries contained spiked-in Jurkat TCR RNA (10 copies' worth), which is not part of the donor repertoire. Spiked-in Jurkat TCR RNA equivalent to a single cell was reported to be detectable even among over 800,000 naive CD8 T cells. When barcode sub-clustering was left out, chimeric consensus sequences inflated TCR diversity, with chimeras reaching as high as 47%. In CMV-specific effector cells, over 99% of molecules were held by clones above 20 RNA copies, whereas under 1% of molecules were held by such clones in naive cells. The sizes of highly expanded clones could end up underestimated when identical TCR molecules share a barcode.

For CDR1 and CDR2, the germline V gene (reference sequence) lists LNHDA and SQIVND. Spanning cysteine to phenylalanine, the CDR3 consists of 16 amino acids. Just CDR3 DNA is preserved here, 48 bases in frame from base 1. Ends trimmed: V by 3 bases, J by 4 bases; bases unmatched to a gene: 8. Naive CD8 T cell libraries were made from about 20,000 to 1,000,000 sorted cells using 10%, 30% or 50% of purified RNA. On a BD FACSAria II, naive CD8 T cells were FACS-sorted as CD8+CD4-CCR7+CD45RA+ and collected into RLT Plus buffer. To test detection sensitivity, Jurkat RNA equivalent to more than 8 TCR copies was spiked into samples of about 18,000-1,000,000 naive CD8 T cells. Enrichment of CD8 T cells was done with RosetteSep CD8+ T Cell Enrichment Cocktail plus Ficoll-Paque, and ACK red cell lysis came afterward. Library prep was done by PCR. Sequencing was carried out with an Illumina HiSeq 4000. Preparation of bulk TCR libraries followed a previously described approach, with the TCR primers listed in Table S5. Purification of total RNA was performed with the Qiagen AllPrep DNA/RNA kit. Before any analysis, reads coming from multiple sequencing runs of the same library were combined into one pool. The paper's data handling went like this. Only reads with exact TCR constant sequence were kept, trimmed to 150 nt, and grouped by their 12-nt molecular barcodes. Reads inside each barcode group were sub-clustered using a 15% Levenshtein threshold, and a quality-weighted consensus sequence was constructed for each RNA molecule. Non-functional sequences were discarded, and so were lower-count sequences lying one edit away from another sequence. On the basis of fitting two negative binomial distributions, barcode sub-clusters with fewer than 20% of the maximum read count were discarded. TCRdb reanalyzed the raw reads on its own, using fastp at Q25 for trimming and MiXCR for clone calling, and kept in-frame beta chains. Duplicate CDR3 protein sequences are folded into a single record with the most common DNA and genes. The authors' filters were not applied to this entry. Counted in this sample were 35,000 to 40,000 distinct CDR3 sequences; about 18% of them appeared once. Jointly, the top ten make up about 1.2% of the sample.

A word on this clonotype: This receptor's antigen is unknown. One base away there is no much larger clone; base qualities are not given.

Sequenced input: naive CD8+ T cells from blood, with Jurkat cell RNA spiked in. This specimen's cell subset or site label, per the study, means: FACS-sorted CD8+CD4-CCR7+CD45RA+ naive T cells. In this chain, TRBV19 is recombined with TRBJ1-5, with 8 bases aligning to TRBD1. This receptor was taken from a human donor in good health. Some libraries in this study had Jurkat cell RNA spiked in. Read as DNA, the sequence is TGTGCCAGTAGTATCACGACAGGGGCCTTTAATCAGCCCCAGCATTTT. Translated, it reads CASSITTGAFNQPQHF.